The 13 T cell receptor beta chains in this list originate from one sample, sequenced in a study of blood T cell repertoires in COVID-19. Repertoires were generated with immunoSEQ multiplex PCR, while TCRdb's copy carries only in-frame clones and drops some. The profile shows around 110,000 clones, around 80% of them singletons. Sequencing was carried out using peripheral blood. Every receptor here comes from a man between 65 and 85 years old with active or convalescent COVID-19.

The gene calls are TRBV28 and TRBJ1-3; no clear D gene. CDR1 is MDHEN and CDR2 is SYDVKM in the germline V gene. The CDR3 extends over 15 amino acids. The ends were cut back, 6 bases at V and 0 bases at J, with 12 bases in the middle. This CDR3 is CASRQTPSSGNTIYF. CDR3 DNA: TGTGCCAGCAGACAGACACCCAGCTCTGGAAACACCATATATTTT.

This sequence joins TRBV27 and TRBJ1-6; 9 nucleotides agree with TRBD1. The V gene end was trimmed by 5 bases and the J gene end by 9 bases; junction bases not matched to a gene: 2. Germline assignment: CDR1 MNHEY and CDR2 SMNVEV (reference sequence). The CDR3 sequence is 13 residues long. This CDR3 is CASSPDRGSPLHF. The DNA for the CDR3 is TGTGCCAGCAGTCCGGACAGGGGTTCACCCCTCCACTTT.

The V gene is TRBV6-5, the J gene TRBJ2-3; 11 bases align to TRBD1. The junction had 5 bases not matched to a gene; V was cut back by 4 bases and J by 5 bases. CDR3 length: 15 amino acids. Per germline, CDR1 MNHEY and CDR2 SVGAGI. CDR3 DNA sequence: TGTGCCAGCAGTTCGCCCGGGACAGGGGGAGATACGCAGTATTTT. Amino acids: CASSSPGTGGDTQYF.

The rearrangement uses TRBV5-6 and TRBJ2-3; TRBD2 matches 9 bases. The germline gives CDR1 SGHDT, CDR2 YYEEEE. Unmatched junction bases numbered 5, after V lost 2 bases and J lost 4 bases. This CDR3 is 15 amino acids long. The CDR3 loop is CASSLASGTADTQYF. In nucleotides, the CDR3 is TGTGCCAGCAGCTTAGCTAGCGGGACCGCAGATACGCAGTATTTT.

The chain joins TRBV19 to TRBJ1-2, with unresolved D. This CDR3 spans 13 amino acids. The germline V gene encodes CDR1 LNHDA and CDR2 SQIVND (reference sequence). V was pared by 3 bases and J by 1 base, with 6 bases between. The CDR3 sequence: CASSMQVNYGYTF. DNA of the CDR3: TGTGCCAGTAGTATGCAGGTTAACTATGGCTACACCTTC.

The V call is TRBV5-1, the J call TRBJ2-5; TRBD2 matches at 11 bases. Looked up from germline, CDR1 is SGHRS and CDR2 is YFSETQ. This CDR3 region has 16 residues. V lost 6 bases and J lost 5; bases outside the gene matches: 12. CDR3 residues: CASTLGSSGGQETQYF. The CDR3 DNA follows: TGCGCCAGCACCCTGGGGTCTAGCGGGGGGCAGGAGACCCAGTACTTC. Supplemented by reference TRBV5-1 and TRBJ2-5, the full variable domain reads KAGVTQTPRYLIKTRGQQVTLSCSPISGHRSVSWYQQTPGQGLQFLFEYFSETQRNKGNFPGRFSGRQFSNSRSEMNVSTLELGDSALYLCASTLGSSGGQETQYFGPGTRLLVL.

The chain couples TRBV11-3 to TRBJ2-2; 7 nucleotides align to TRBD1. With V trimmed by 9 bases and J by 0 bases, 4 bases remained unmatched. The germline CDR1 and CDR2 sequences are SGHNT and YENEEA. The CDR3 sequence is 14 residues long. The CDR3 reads CASQGVSNTGELFF. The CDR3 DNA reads TGTGCCAGTCAGGGGGTTTCGAACACCGGGGAGCTGTTTTTT.

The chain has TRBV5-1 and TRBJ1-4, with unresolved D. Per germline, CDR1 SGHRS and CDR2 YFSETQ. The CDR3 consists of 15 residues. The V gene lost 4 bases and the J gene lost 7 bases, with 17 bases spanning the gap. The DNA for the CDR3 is TGCGCCAGCAGCCAACTGATGGGGAGCGGTGAAAAACTGTTTTTT. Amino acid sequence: CASSQLMGSGEKLFF.

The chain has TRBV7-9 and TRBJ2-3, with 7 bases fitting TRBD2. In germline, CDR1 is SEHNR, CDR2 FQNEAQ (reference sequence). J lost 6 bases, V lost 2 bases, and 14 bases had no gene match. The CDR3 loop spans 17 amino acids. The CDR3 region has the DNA TGTGCCAGCAGCTTAAAATTGCAGGGCGGGAGAGGGGATACGCAGTATTTT. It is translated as CASSLKLQGGRGDTQYF.

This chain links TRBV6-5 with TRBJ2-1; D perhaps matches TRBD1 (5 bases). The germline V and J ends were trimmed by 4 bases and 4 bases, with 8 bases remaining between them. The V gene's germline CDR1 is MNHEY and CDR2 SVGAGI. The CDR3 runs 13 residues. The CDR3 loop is CASSSRGYNEQFF. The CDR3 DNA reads TGTGCCAGCAGTTCTAGGGGATACAATGAGCAGTTCTTC.

CDR3 DNA: TGTGCCATCCGAGATTCTCAGGGGGCGGAAGGCTACACCTTC. This encodes CAIRDSQGAEGYTF. This chain joins TRBV10-3 and TRBJ1-2; 8 bases are a match to TRBD1. V was pared by 8 bases and J by 8 bases, with 13 bases of the junction left unmatched. Germline V CDR1 and CDR2: ENHRY, SYGVKD. This CDR3 comprises 14 residues.

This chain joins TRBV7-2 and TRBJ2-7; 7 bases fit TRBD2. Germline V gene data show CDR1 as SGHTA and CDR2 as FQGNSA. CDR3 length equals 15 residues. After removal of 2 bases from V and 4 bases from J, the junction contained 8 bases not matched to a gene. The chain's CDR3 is CASSLHASGTYEQYF. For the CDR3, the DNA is TGTGCCAGCAGCTTACACGCTAGCGGAACATACGAGCAGTACTTC.

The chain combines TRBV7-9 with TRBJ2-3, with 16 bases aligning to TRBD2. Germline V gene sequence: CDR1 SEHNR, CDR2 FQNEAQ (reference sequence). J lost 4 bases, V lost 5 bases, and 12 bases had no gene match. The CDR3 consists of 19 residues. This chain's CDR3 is CASSPNPGLAGGRPDTQYF. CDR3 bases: TGTGCCAGCAGCCCCAACCCGGGACTAGCGGGGGGGCGGCCAGATACGCAGTATTTT.